This TCR beta chain was sequenced in a study of glioma-infiltrating T cells. The iRepertoire nested amplicon-rescue multiplex PCR amplified TCR alpha and beta CDR3s from RNA. TCRdb independently ran MiXCR on the multiplex PCR reads; one entry per CDR3 protein. The sample lists about 400,000 distinct CDR3 sequences; less than 50% were seen once. This clonotype was observed a few times. Sequenced material: glioma tissue, nonneoplastic brain tissue, or PBMCs (not recorded which). The TCR sequence derives from a human donor with low-grade glioma or glioblastoma, undergoing nonglioma brain surgery, or in good health (not recorded which).

Here the CDR3 reads CASSLVEGAIEQYF. The CDR3 bases are TGTGCCAGCAGCTTAGTAGAGGGCGCCATCGAGCAGTACTTC. This sequence joins TRBV7-2 and TRBJ2-7; D possibly corresponds to TRBD2 (5 bases). CDR3 size: 14 residues. Germline CDR1 reads SGHTA; CDR2 reads FQGNSA. The ends were cut back, 1 base at V and 6 bases at J, with 13 bases in the middle.